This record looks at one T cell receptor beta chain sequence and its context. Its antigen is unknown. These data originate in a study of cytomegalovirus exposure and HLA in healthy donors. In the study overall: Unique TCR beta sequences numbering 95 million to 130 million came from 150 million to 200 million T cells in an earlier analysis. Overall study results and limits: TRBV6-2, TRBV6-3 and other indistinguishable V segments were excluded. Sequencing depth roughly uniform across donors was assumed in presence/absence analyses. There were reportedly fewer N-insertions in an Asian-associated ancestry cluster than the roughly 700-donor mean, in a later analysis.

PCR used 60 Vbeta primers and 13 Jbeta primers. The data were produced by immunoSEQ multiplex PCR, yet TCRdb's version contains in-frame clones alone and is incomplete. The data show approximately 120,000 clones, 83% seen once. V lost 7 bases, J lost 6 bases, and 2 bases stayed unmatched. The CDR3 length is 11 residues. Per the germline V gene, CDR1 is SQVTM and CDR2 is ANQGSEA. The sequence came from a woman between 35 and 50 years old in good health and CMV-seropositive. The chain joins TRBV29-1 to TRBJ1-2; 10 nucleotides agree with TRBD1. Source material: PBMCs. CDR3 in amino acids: CSADRGHGYTF. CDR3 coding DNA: TGCAGCGCAGACAGGGGGCATGGCTACACCTTC. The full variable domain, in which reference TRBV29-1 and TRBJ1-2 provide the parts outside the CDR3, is SAVISQKPSRDICQRGTSLTIQCQVDSQVTMMFWYRQQPGQSLTLIATANQGSEATYESGFVIDKFPISRPNLTFSTLTVSNMSPEDSSIYLCSADRGHGYTFGSGTRLTVV.